These T cell receptor beta chains were read from a single sample in a study of response to subunit inactivated influenza vaccine. TCRdb processed the RT-PCR reads anew with MiXCR; each CDR3 protein has one entry. This sample has roughly 570,000 distinct CDR3 sequences; around 15% occur once, and the top ten carry approximately 10%. Specimen: PBMCs from blood, collected about 12 days after vaccination. The origin of the receptors is a man aged 50-59 years who received an inactivated influenza vaccine. The CDR3 runs from the conserved cysteine through the conserved F or W. D genes are given only for firm matches. Only part of the rows carry a size: once, few, many, or a class if the clone is expanded.

D gene,V gene,clone size,J gene,CDR3 DNA,CDR3 protein
NA,TRBV20-1,few,TRBJ1-6,TGCAGTGCTAGAGGGACAGCTGGTAAACCCCTCCACTTT,CSARGTAGKPLHF
NA,TRBV14,few,TRBJ1-1,TGTGCCAGCAGCTCGGGACTGTTGAACACTGAAGCTTTCTTT,CASSSGLLNTEAFF
NA,TRBV5-5,NA,TRBJ1-6,TGTGCCAGCAGCCTACAGCCTTATAATTCACCCCTCCACTTT,CASSLQPYNSPLHF
TRBD1,TRBV6-5,few,TRBJ1-6,TGTGCCAGCAGTTCGACAGGGGGTCGGGATTCACCCCTCCACTTT,CASSSTGGRDSPLHF
NA,TRBV12-3/TRBV12-4,NA,TRBJ1-5,TGTGCCAGCAGTTTGACCAGGGGCGATCAGCCCCAGCATTTT,CASSLTRGDQPQHF
NA,TRBV20-1,NA,TRBJ2-7,TGCAGTGCTAGACCATGGAGGAGTAACGAGGCGTACTTC,CSARPWRSNEAYF
NA,TRBV6-2/TRBV6-3,few,TRBJ2-7,TGTGCCAGCAGTTACTCGACTTGGAGCTCCTACGAGCAGTACTTC,CASSYSTWSSYEQYF
TRBD1,TRBV6-2/TRBV6-3,few,TRBJ2-7,TGTGCCAGCAGTTACTCGAGCTTCGGGACAGAAATCTACGAGCAGTACTTC,CASSYSSFGTEIYEQYF
TRBD2,TRBV7-2,few,TRBJ2-7,TGTGCCAGCAGCCTGACTAGCGGGAATATCTACGAGCAGTACTTC,CASSLTSGNIYEQYF
NA,TRBV21-1,few,TRBJ1-2,NA,CASSKAVGQGNYGYTF
NA,TRBV6-5,many,TRBJ2-3,TGTGCCAGCAGTTACCTAGCCGGTCGTGGAGATACGCAGTATTTT,CASSYLAGRGDTQYF
NA,TRBV18,few,TRBJ1-2,TGTGCCAGCTCGCAACCCCCGGGACGCACGTACCCTAACTATGGCTACACCTTC,CASSQPPGRTYPNYGYTF
TRBD1,TRBV5-1,NA,TRBJ1-5,TGCGCCAGCAGCAAAGGACAGGGGAGGGATCAGCCCCAGCATTTT,CASSKGQGRDQPQHF
TRBD2,TRBV30,few,TRBJ2-1,TGTGCCTGGGCGGGGGTCTACAATGAGCAGTTCTTC,CAWAGVYNEQFF
NA,TRBV11-2,NA,TRBJ2-1,TGTGCCAGCAGCTTAGATCGGAGCTATGAGCAGTTCTTC,CASSLDRSYEQFF
NA,TRBV5-1,many,TRBJ1-6,TGCGCCAGCAGCTTGAACCCCGGACAGAATAATTCACCCCTCCACTTT,CASSLNPGQNNSPLHF
NA,TRBV5-1,NA,TRBJ2-3,TGCGCCAGCAGCTATGGAGAAACAGATACGCAGTATTTT,CASSYGETDTQYF